This TCR beta chain originates from a study of neoadjuvant anti-PD-1 for oral cavity cancer. Stage II-IVA oral cavity squamous cell carcinoma was new and untreated by systemic or radiation therapy. No culture or expansion preceded analysis of these blood cells. CDR1 and CDR2 (germline): MGHDK, SYGVNS. Trimming removed 5 bases at V and 2 bases at J, with 12 bases between. There are 15 residues in the CDR3. Generated by immunoSEQ multiplex PCR, the TCRdb table keeps only in-frame clones and is missing some. This sample has about 15,000 clones; roughly 74% occur once, and the top ten carry under 3.5%. The TCR comes from a person between 40 and 79 years old with oral cavity squamous cell carcinoma. Sample: PBMCs, taken before nivolumab (anti-PD-1) treatment. V and J are TRBV25-1 and TRBJ2-2; possibly TRBD1 or TRBD2 for D (5 bases each). CDR3 bases: TGTGCCAGCAGTCGGGGCGCGTTAAACACCGGGGAGCTGTTTTTT. Its translation: CASSRGALNTGELFF.